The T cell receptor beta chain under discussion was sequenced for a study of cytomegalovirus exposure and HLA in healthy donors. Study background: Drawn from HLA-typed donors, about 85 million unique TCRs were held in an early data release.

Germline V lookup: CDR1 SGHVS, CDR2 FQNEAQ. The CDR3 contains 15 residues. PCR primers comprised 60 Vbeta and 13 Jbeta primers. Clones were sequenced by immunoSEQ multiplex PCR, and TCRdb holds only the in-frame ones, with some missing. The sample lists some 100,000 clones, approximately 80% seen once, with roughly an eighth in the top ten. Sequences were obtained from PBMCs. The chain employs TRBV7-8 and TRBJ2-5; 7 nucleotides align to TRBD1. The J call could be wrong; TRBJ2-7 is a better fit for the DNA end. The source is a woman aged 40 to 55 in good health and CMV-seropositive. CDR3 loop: CASSLIPDRSYEQYF. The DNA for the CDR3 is TGTGCCAGCAGCTTAATACCGGACAGGTCCTACGAGCAGTACTTC.